This T cell receptor beta chain was identified during a study of identical twins. Findings and caveats of the study: Beta out-of-frame sequences displayed a weaker excess of sharing between twins.

V lost 1 base, J lost 14 bases, and 18 bases lay in between. This CDR3 is built from 14 residues. Germline CDR1 reads LNHNV; CDR2 reads YYDKDF (reference sequence). About this clonotype itself: Antigen specificity is unknown.

A single record per CDR3 protein comes from TCRdb applying MiXCR to the 5' RACE reads. The top ten clones hold 0.25% to 0.3% of a sample with 1.5 million to 2 million distinct CDR3 sequences, less than 35% of them seen once. The chain recombines TRBV15 with TRBJ2-1, with D maybe TRBD1 (5 bases). This TCR was recovered from a newborn girl in good health. Source material: cord blood. The chain's CDR3 is CATSRVPRPDIEFF. DNA of the CDR3: TGTGCCACCAGCAGAGTCCCACGGCCGGACATCGAGTTCTTC.